What follows is one TCR beta chain and its context. In the authors' workflow: Reference gene primers were amplified, and this amplification served to estimate nucleated cell counts. Sequenced by immunoSEQ multiplex PCR; TCRdb stores in-frame clones only, minus some. D and trimming come from the DNA, and the V and J calls and clone size come from that table. Among approximately 390,000 clones listed, around 91% were seen once. CDR1 and CDR2 (germline): MNHEY, SVGAGI. This CDR3 contains 15 residues. With V trimmed by 7 bases and J by 2 bases, 7 bases remained unmatched. The record originates from a study of blood T cell repertoires in COVID-19. Study in general: The United States, Italy and Spain supplied acute and convalescent COVID-19 samples. T cells, B-cell-depleted T cells, or PBMCs provided the cDNA or gDNA that served as material.

Source material: peripheral blood. V is TRBV6-5 and J is TRBJ2-2; 7 bases are a match to TRBD2. This TCR derives from a man aged 18 to 30 with active or convalescent COVID-19. As DNA, the CDR3 is TGTGCCAGCACCGGTCTAGCGGTAAACACCGGGGAGCTGTTTTTT. It specifies CASTGLAVNTGELFF.